A single sample is the source of the 3 T cell receptor beta chains below, sequenced in a study of blood T cell repertoires in COVID-19. Repertoires were generated with immunoSEQ multiplex PCR, while TCRdb's copy carries only in-frame clones and drops some. Of over 350,000 clones listed, 86% are singletons. Sequenced sample: peripheral blood. The receptor set was obtained from a young woman with active or convalescent COVID-19.

The chain is built from TRBV29-1 and TRBJ1-6; TRBD1 aligns across 9 bases. The CDR3 is made up of 14 amino acids. Germline V gene sequence: CDR1 SQVTM, CDR2 ANQGSEA. V dropped 4 bases and J dropped 8; count of bases not matched to a gene: 6. The CDR3 coding sequence is TGCAGCGTTGGAGGGGACAGGGTTGATTCACCCCTCCACTTT. The encoded protein is CSVGGDRVDSPLHF.

V and J are TRBV11-2 and TRBJ1-3; a weak D match, TRBD1 (6 bases). The germline V and J ends were trimmed by 5 bases and 0 bases, with 20 bases remaining between them. Germline V gene lookup returns CDR1 SGHAT and CDR2 FQNNGV. The CDR3 contains 18 residues. This CDR3 reads CASSPPQVRGGSGNTIYF. CDR3 in DNA: TGTGCCAGCAGCCCCCCCCAGGTTCGAGGGGGCTCTGGAAACACCATATATTTT.

The rearrangement joins TRBV4-1 to TRBJ2-7; 11 nucleotides line up with TRBD1. There are 15 residues in the CDR3. The trim removed 3 bases at V and 2 bases at J, leaving 3 bases unmatched. Germline-derived CDR1 and CDR2 are MGHRA and YSYEKL. CDR3 residues: CASSHRTGGTYEQYF. The CDR3 DNA follows: TGCGCCAGCAGCCATCGGACAGGGGGCACCTACGAGCAGTACTTC.